This T cell receptor (beta chain) was sequenced in a study of blood T cell repertoires in COVID-19. Background on the study: The study drew acute and convalescent COVID-19 samples from the United States, Italy and Spain. T cells, B-cell-depleted T cells, or PBMCs provided the cDNA or gDNA that served as material.

Source study methods: Amplified reference gene primers provided the basis for estimating nucleated cell counts. Here immunoSEQ multiplex PCR was the method, and the copy in TCRdb shows in-frame clones only, minus some. V and J calls and clone size are given by that table; D and trimming were obtained from the DNA. Of more than 250,000 clones listed, 75% to 90% were seen once; the top ten hold about 4.5%. Trimming stripped 0 bases from V and 5 bases from J, with 23 bases between. The CDR3 consists of 19 residues. Germline V gene sequence: CDR1 KGHSH, CDR2 LQKENI. The sequenced sample consisted of peripheral blood. The sequence was collected from a man aged 55 to 70 who had recovered from COVID-19. The rearrangement links TRBV18 to TRBJ2-4, with D perhaps matching TRBD1 (6 bases). The CDR3, as DNA: TGTGCCAGCTCACCACCTCGATCAGGGGAGATCGGGGTCCAAAACATTCAGTACTTC. Protein: CASSPPRSGEIGVQNIQYF.